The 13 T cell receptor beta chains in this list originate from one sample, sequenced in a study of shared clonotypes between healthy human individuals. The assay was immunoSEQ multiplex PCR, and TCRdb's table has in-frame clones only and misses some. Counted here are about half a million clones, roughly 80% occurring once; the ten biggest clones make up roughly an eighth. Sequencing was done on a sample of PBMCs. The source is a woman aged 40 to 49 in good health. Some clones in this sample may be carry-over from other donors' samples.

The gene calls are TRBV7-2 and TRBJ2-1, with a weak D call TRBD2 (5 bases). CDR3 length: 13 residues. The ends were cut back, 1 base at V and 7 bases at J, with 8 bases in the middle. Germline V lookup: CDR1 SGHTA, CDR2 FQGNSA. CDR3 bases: TGTGCCAGCAGCTTAGGAGGGTGGAATGAGCAGTTCTTC. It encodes CASSLGGWNEQFF.

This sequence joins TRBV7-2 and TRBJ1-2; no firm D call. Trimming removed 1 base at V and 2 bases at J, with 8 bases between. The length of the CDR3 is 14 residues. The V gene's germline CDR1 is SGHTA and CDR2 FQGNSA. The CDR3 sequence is CASSLVGRNYGYTF. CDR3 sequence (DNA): TGTGCCAGCAGCTTAGTAGGGCGGAACTATGGCTACACCTTC.

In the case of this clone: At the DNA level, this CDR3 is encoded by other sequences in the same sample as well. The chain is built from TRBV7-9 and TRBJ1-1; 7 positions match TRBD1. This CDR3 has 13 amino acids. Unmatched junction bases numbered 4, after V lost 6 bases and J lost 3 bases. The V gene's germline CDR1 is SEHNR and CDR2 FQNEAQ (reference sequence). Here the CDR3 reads CASSPQGDTEAFF. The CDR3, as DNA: TGTGCCAGCAGTCCGCAGGGGGACACTGAAGCTTTCTTT.

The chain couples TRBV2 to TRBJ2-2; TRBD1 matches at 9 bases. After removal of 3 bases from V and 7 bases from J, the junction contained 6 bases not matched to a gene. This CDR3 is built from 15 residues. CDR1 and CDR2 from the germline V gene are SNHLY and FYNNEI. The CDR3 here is CASSETTGGFGELFF. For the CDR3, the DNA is TGTGCCAGCAGTGAGACGACAGGGGGTTTCGGGGAGCTGTTTTTT.

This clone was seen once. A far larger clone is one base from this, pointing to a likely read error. In nucleotides, the CDR3 is TGTGCCAGCAGTTACGCATGGACTAGCGGTACCTACGAGCAGTACTTC. The encoded protein is CASSYAWTSGTYEQYF. The rearrangement links TRBV6-5 to TRBJ2-7; 10 nucleotides align to TRBD2. The trim removed 2 bases at V and 2 bases at J, leaving 6 bases unmatched. The germline V gene encodes CDR1 MNHEY and CDR2 SVGAGI. CDR3 length: 16 amino acids.

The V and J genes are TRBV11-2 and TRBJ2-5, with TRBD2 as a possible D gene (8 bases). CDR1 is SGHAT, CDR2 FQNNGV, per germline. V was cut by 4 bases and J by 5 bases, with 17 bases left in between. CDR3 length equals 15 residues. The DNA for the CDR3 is TGTGCCAGCAGCTCTTACAGGGGACTAGGGGAGACCCAGTACTTC. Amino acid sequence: CASSSYRGLGETQYF.

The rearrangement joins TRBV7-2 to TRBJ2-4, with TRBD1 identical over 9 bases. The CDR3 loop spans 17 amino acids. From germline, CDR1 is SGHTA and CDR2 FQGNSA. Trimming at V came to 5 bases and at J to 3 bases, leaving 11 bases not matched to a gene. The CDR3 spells CASSLAGTGNGKNIQYF. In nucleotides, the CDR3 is TGTGCCAGCAGCCTCGCCGGGACAGGGAATGGCAAAAACATTCAGTACTTC.

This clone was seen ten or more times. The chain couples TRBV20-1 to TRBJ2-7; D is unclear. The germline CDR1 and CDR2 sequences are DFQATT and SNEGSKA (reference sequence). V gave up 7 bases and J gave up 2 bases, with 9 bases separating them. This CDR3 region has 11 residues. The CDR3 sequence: CSGSSAYEQYF. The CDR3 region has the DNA TGCAGTGGAAGTTCCGCCTACGAGCAGTACTTC.

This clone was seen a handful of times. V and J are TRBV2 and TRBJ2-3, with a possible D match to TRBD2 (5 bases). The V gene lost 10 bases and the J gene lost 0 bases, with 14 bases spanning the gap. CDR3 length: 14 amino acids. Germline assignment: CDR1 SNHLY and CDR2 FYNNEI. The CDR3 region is CAISEEVSTDTQYF. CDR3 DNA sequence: TGTGCCATCTCCGAGGAGGTTAGCACAGATACGCAGTATTTT.

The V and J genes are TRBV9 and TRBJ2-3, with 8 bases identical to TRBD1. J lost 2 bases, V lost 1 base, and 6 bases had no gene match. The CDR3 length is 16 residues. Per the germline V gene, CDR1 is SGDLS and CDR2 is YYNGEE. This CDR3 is CASSVTQGGNTDTQYF. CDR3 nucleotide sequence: TGTGCCAGCAGCGTAACACAGGGGGGAAACACAGATACGCAGTATTTT.

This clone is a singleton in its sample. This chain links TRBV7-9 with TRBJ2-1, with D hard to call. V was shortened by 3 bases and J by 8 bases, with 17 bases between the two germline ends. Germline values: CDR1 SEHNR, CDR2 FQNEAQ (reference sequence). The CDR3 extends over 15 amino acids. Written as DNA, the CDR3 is TGTGCCAGCAGCTTCCAAGTTCGGCGTCCGGATGAGCAGTTCTTC. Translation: CASSFQVRRPDEQFF.

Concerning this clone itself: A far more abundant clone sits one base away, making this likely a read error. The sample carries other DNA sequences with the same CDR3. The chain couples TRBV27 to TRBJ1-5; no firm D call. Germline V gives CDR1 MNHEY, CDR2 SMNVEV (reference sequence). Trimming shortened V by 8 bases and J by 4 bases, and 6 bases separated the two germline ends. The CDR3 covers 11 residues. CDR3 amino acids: CASGLNQPQHF. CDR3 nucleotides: TGTGCCAGCGGCCTTAATCAGCCCCAGCATTTT.

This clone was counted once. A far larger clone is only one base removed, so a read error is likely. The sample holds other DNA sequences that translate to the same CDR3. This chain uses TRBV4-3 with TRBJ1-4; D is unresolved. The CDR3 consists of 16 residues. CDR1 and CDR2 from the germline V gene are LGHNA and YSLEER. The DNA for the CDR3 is TGCGCCAGCAGCCAAGGTCGGGTCGTCACTAATGAAAAACTGTTCTTT. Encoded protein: CASSQGRVVTNEKLFF.